Presented here are 5 T cell receptor beta chains from one specimen sequenced in a study of immune evolution from preneoplasia to lung adenocarcinoma. Libraries were prepared by immunoSEQ multiplex PCR; TCRdb keeps only in-frame clonotypes and omits some of them. The profile shows roughly 11,000 clones, around 79% of them singletons. Sequencing was carried out using FFPE minimally invasive lung adenocarcinoma tissue. These receptor sequences come from a person aged 55-85 years with lung adenocarcinoma.

The V call is TRBV11-3, the J call TRBJ2-1; TRBD2 agrees at 7 bases. V lost 5 bases to trimming and J lost 4 bases; unmatched junction nucleotides: 11. CDR3 length: 16 amino acids. The germline V gene encodes CDR1 SGHNT and CDR2 YENEEA. CDR3 in amino acids: CASSPGGSLSYNEQFF. For the CDR3, the DNA is TGTGCCAGCAGCCCCGGGGGGAGCCTAAGTTACAATGAGCAGTTCTTC.

This chain links TRBV19 with TRBJ2-5; D gene unclear. Looked up from germline, CDR1 is LNHDA and CDR2 is SQIVND (reference sequence). The germline V and J ends were trimmed by 3 bases and 2 bases, with 7 bases remaining between them. The CDR3 is 13 residues long. The CDR3 region is CASSMGLQETQYF. The CDR3, as DNA: TGTGCCAGTAGTATGGGATTACAAGAGACCCAGTACTTC.

This sequence joins TRBV11-3 and TRBJ2-3; the match to TRBD1 covers 10 bases. This CDR3 spans 14 amino acids. Germline loops: CDR1 SGHNT, CDR2 YENEEA. Trimming at V came to 3 bases and at J to 3 bases, leaving 0 bases not matched to a gene. The DNA of the CDR3 is TGTGCCAGCAGCTTGGGACAGGGGACAGATACGCAGTATTTT. Its protein is CASSLGQGTDTQYF.

This clone occurred a few times. This chain uses TRBV21-1 with TRBJ2-7; the tabulated D call, TRBD2, remains unverified against the DNA. TRBV21-1 corresponds to a pseudogene. The CDR3 has 14 residues. CDR3 DNA: TGTGCCAGCAGCAAGTCTTGGTCGGTCCTCGAGCAGTACTTC. Its translation is CASSKSWSVLEQYF.

The chain recombines TRBV18 with TRBJ2-7; D remains ambiguous. The CDR3 is 12 residues long. The V gene's germline CDR1 is KGHSH and CDR2 LQKENI. V was pared by 5 bases and J by 2 bases, with 7 bases between. This CDR3 is CASSWGTYEQYF. For the CDR3, the DNA is TGTGCCAGCTCATGGGGAACCTACGAGCAGTACTTC.